These T cell receptor beta chains were read from a single sample in a study of somatic mutations in cytotoxic T cells in rheumatoid arthritis. The data were produced by immunoSEQ multiplex PCR, yet TCRdb's version contains in-frame clones alone and is incomplete. This table has about 7,000 clones, 60% appearing once. Sequencing input: CD8+ T cells sorted from blood. These receptors originate from a woman between 40 and 55 years old in good health. CDR3s include the opening cysteine and the closing phenylalanine or tryptophan. The D gene is left open where the match is weak. Clone size, where shown, is once, few, many, or a class for clones that have expanded.

J,size,V,D,DNA,CDR3
TRBJ2-3,-,TRBV5-6,-,TGTGCCAGCAGCTTGGTGGGACCGACAGATAATACGCAGTATTTT,CASSLVGPTDNTQYF
TRBJ2-2,few,TRBV9,-,TGTGCCAGCAGCACCTTTCGGGAGTCGGCCGGGGAGCTGTTTTTT,CASSTFRESAGELFF
TRBJ1-1,-,TRBV28,TRBD1,TGTGCCAGCCAGCCAGGGGGCGAGTGGACTGAAGCTTTCTTT,CASQPGGEWTEAFF
TRBJ1-5,-,TRBV6-1,-,TGTGCCAGCAGCAAGTCTTGGGAGAATCAGCCCCAGCATTTT,CASSKSWENQPQHF
TRBJ2-7,-,TRBV11-3,TRBD1,TGTGCCAGCAGCTCCAGGGACAGTAGTTTCTACGAGCAGTACTTC,CASSSRDSSFYEQYF
TRBJ2-5,-,TRBV7-9,-,TGTGCCAGCGGAAACCAACTAGTGGGAATCGAAGAGACCCAGTACTTC,CASGNQLVGIEETQYF
TRBJ2-5,once,TRBV19,-,TGTGCCAGTAGTAGCGATCGGGACACCCGTCGTCGGTACTTC,CASSSDRDTRRRYF
TRBJ2-7,-,TRBV2,TRBD2,TGTGCCAGCAGTGAAGGGACTAGCGGTCTACGTGCCGAGCAGTACTTC,CASSEGTSGLRAEQYF
TRBJ2-6,-,TRBV15,-,TGTGCCACCAGCAGAGATGGAGAGTCTGGGGCCAACGTCCTGACTTTC,CATSRDGESGANVLTF
TRBJ2-1,few,TRBV7-9,-,TGTGCCAGCAGCTTAGCCACGGTGGAAACGGGAAATGAGCAGTTCTTC,CASSLATVETGNEQFF
TRBJ2-7,-,TRBV4-1,TRBD2,TGCGCCAGCAGCCAAGCGGTTAGCGGGATCTCCTACGAGCAGTACTTC,CASSQAVSGISYEQYF
TRBJ2-1,-,TRBV10-3,-,TGTGCCATCATGAAGATAACCTCGGACAGTGAGGTCGTTAACAATGAGCAGTTCTTC,CAIMKITSDSEVVNNEQFF
TRBJ2-3,-,TRBV28,-,TGTGCCAGCAGGCCACAGCAGATCCCCACCTATAATACGCAGTATTTT,CASRPQQIPTYNTQYF
TRBJ2-7,-,TRBV6-1,-,TGTGCCAGCAGTGACGGTTATGGAGGTTTCGGCGAGCAGTACTTC,CASSDGYGGFGEQYF
TRBJ2-1,-,TRBV21-1,-,TGTGCCAGCAGTCCAGGGCCCACGGGGAATGAGCAGTTCTTC,CASSPGPTGNEQFF
TRBJ1-2,medium-sized,TRBV6-5,-,TGTGCCAGCAGTTCCCAGGGTGGATACGGCTATGGCTACACCTTC,CASSSQGGYGYGYTF
TRBJ2-6,few,TRBV4-1,TRBD1,TGCGCCAGCAGCGGGGACAGGGTCTCTGGGGCCAACGTCCTGACTTTC,CASSGDRVSGANVLTF
TRBJ2-7,-,TRBV28,-,TGTGCCAGCAGTTTTCCCATCCCGGGATCCTACGAGCAGTACTTC,CASSFPIPGSYEQYF
TRBJ2-2,-,TRBV7-9,TRBD2,TGTGCCACTACCGGGGTAGCGGGAGTCCCCGGGGAGCTGTTTTTT,CATTGVAGVPGELFF
TRBJ2-7,-,TRBV30,-,TGTGCCTGGAATGTAGGCTACGAGCAGTACTTC,CAWNVGYEQYF
TRBJ2-7,-,TRBV7-9,-,TGTGCCAGCAGTTCCAGGCTGGGCACTAGCTACGAGCAGTACTTC,CASSSRLGTSYEQYF
TRBJ2-3,few,TRBV21-1,-,TGTGCCAGCAGCAAAGCCCAGGGGGAGTCAACAGATACGCAGTATTTT,CASSKAQGESTDTQYF
TRBJ1-1,few,TRBV9,-,TGTGCCAGCAGCGTAGGGCAGGGTATGATGACTGAAGCTTTCTTT,CASSVGQGMMTEAFF
TRBJ2-7,-,TRBV2,TRBD2,TGTGCCAGCAGTCCAGCGGGAGCCGAGCAGTACTTC,CASSPAGAEQYF
TRBJ2-7,large,TRBV18,TRBD1,TGTGCCAGCTCACCTTCCAGGGGGCTCGGAGACGAGCAGTACTTC,CASSPSRGLGDEQYF
TRBJ2-1,few,TRBV5-4,-,TGTGCCAGCAGCTTGGCCTGGTCTATCGATGAGCAGTTCTTC,CASSLAWSIDEQFF
TRBJ2-1,-,TRBV19,-,TGTGCCAGTGGACGTACAGGGAGCTCCTACAATGAGCAGTTCTTC,CASGRTGSSYNEQFF
TRBJ2-7,once,TRBV7-9,TRBD2,TGTGCCAGCAGCGGAAAAGGACTAGCGGGAGACTACGAGCAGTACTTC,CASSGKGLAGDYEQYF
TRBJ2-7,few,TRBV6-1,-,TGTGCCAGCAGTGAACAGGGAAGCTCCTACGAGCAGTACTTC,CASSEQGSSYEQYF
TRBJ1-1,-,TRBV6-1,-,TGTGCCAGCAGTGCCAGGACCCAGAACACTGAAGCTTTCTTT,CASSARTQNTEAFF
TRBJ2-7,few,TRBV5-4,TRBD1,TGTGCCAGCATCGGGACAGGGGGCGAGCAGTACTTC,CASIGTGGEQYF
TRBJ2-1,-,TRBV5-6,-,TGTGCCAGCAGCTGGACCGGACTAAAGAATGAGCAGTTCTTC,CASSWTGLKNEQFF
TRBJ2-1,-,TRBV29-1,TRBD2,TGCAGCGTTACCGGACTAGCGGGAGGGATTAGCTCCTACAATGAGCAGTTCTTC,CSVTGLAGGISSYNEQFF
TRBJ1-1,-,TRBV5-1,-,TGCGCCAGCAGTCCGGGGGAGTGGGACACTGAAGCTTTCTTT,CASSPGEWDTEAFF
TRBJ1-1,-,TRBV13,-,TGTGCCAGCAGCAGAGACAGTGGAAAGAACACTGAAGCTTTCTTT,CASSRDSGKNTEAFF
TRBJ1-2,medium-sized,TRBV4-2,TRBD1,TGTGCCAGCAGCCAGGATGCGACAGGGGAACTCGATGGCTACACCTTC,CASSQDATGELDGYTF
TRBJ1-1,-,TRBV11-3,TRBD1,TGTGCCAGCAGCGACAGGGACCGCGGGGAGGGGACTGAAGCTTTCTTT,CASSDRDRGEGTEAFF
TRBJ2-7,-,TRBV5-1,-,TGCGCCAGCAGCTTAGATCGGGACACTTTTTATTACGAGCAGTACTTC,CASSLDRDTFYYEQYF
TRBJ2-1,once,TRBV6-5,-,TGTGCCAGCAGTTACTCGAGTAGCGACAATGAGCAGTTCTTC,CASSYSSSDNEQFF
TRBJ2-1,-,TRBV27,-,TGTGCCAGCAGTTTATACGTGGGGGCCTACAATGAGCAGTTCTTC,CASSLYVGAYNEQFF
TRBJ1-6,-,TRBV7-8,TRBD1,TGTGCCAGCAGCTGGGCCCCCTCCCAGGGGGAGGGTTCACCCCTCCACTTT,CASSWAPSQGEGSPLHF
TRBJ2-7,-,TRBV28,TRBD1,TGTGCCAGCAGTTTTGACAGGGGTCCCTACGAGCAGTACTTC,CASSFDRGPYEQYF
TRBJ1-3,few,TRBV11-2,-,TGTGCCAGCAGCGGTCGGACCGGGGGCTCTGGAAACACCATATATTTT,CASSGRTGGSGNTIYF
TRBJ2-2,once,TRBV6-4,-,TGTGCCAGCAGTGCCCAAACTTACGCGGAGCTGTTTTTT,CASSAQTYAELFF
TRBJ2-7,few,TRBV6-1,TRBD1,TGTGCCAGCAGTGAAACCGGACAGGCGCGCTCCTACGAGCAGTACTTC,CASSETGQARSYEQYF
TRBJ2-1,-,TRBV27,-,TGTGCCAGCAGTTCCCGTGGGGATGAGCAGTTCTTC,CASSSRGDEQFF